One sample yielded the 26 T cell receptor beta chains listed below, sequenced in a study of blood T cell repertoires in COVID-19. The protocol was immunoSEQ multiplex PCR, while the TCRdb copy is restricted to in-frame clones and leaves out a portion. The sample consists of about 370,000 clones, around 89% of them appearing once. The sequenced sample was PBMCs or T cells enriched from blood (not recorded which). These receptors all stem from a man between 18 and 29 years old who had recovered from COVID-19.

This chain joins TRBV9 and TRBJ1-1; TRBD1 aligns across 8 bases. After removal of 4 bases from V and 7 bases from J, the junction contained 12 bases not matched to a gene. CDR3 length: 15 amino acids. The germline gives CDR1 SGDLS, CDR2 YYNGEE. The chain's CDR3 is CASSPKQGGMGEAFF. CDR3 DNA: TGTGCCAGCAGCCCCAAACAGGGGGGAATGGGTGAAGCTTTCTTT.

The CDR3: CASRTGGNTEAFF. The CDR3 nucleotides read TGTGCCAGTAGAACAGGGGGAAACACTGAAGCTTTCTTT. The chain combines TRBV27 with TRBJ1-1; 8 bases match TRBD1. Germline loops: CDR1 MNHEY, CDR2 SMNVEV (reference sequence). The CDR3 loop spans 13 amino acids. With V trimmed by 9 bases and J by 2 bases, 5 bases remained unmatched.

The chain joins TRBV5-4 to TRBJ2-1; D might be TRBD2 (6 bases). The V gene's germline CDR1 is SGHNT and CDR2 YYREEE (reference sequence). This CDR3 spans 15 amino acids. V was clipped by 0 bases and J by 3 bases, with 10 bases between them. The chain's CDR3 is CASSLAGGYYNEQFF. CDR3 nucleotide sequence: TGTGCCAGCAGCTTGGCTGGGGGGTACTACAATGAGCAGTTCTTC. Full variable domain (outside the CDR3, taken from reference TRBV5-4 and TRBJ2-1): ETGVTQSPTHLIKTRGQQVTLRCSSQSGHNTVSWYQQALGQGPQFIFQYYREEENGRGNFPPRFSGLQFPNYSSELNVNALELDDSALYLCASSLAGGYYNEQFFGPGTRLTVL.

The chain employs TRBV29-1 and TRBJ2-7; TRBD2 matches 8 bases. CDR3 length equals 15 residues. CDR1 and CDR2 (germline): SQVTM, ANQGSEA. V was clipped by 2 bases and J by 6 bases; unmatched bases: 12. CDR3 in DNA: TGCAGCGTTGAACAAGCGGGGGCAAAGGCGGGCGAGCAGTACTTC. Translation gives CSVEQAGAKAGEQYF.

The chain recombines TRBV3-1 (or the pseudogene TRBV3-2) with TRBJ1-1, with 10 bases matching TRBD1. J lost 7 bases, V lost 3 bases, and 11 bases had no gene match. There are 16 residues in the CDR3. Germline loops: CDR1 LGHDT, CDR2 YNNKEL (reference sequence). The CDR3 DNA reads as TGTGCCAGCAGCCATCAGTCGGGACAGGGGAGAATTGAAGCTTTCTTT. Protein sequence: CASSHQSGQGRIEAFF.

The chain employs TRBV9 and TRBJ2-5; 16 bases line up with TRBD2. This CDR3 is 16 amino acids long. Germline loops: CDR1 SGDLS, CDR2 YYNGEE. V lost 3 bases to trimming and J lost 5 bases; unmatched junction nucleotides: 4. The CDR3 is CASSGGLAGGEETQYF. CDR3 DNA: TGTGCCAGCAGCGGGGGACTAGCGGGAGGGGAGGAGACCCAGTACTTC.

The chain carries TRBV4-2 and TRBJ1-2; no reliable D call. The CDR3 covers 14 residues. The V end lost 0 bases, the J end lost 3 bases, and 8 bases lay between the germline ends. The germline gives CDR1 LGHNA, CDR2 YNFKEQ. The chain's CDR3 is CASSQDRGDYGYTF. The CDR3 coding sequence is TGTGCCAGCAGCCAAGATCGAGGTGACTATGGCTACACCTTC.

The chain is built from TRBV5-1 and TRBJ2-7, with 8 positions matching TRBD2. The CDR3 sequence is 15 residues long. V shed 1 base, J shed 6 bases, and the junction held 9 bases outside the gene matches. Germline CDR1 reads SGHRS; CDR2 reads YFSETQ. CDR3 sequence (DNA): TGCGCCAGCAGCTTGCGGGGACTAGAGGGAAGCGAGCAGTACTTC. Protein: CASSLRGLEGSEQYF.

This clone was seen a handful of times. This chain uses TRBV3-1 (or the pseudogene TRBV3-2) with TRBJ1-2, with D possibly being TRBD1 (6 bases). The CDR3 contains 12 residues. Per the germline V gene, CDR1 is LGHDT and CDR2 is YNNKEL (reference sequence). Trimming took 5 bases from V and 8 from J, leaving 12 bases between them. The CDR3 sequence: CASSIQGNGYTF. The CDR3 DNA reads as TGTGCCAGCAGCATCCAGGGGAACGGCTACACCTTC.

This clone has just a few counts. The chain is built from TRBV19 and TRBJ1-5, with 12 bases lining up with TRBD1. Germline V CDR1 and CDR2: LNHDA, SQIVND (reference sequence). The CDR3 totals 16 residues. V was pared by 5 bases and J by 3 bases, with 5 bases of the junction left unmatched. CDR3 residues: CASSGTGGFANQPQHF. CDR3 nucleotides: TGTGCCAGTAGTGGGACAGGGGGCTTTGCCAATCAGCCCCAGCATTTT.

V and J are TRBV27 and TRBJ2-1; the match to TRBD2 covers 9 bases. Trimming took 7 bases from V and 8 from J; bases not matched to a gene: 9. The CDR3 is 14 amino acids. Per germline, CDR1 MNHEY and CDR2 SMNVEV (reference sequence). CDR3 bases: TGTGCCAGCACTATTGGTAGCGGGAGCGATGAGCAGTTCTTC. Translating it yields CASTIGSGSDEQFF.

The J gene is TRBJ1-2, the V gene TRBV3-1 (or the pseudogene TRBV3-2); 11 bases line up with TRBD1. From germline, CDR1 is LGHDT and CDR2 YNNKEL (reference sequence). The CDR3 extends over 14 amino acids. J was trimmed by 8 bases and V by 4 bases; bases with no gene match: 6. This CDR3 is CASSLGQGARGYTF. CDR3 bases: TGTGCCAGCAGCCTTGGACAGGGGGCGAGAGGCTACACCTTC.

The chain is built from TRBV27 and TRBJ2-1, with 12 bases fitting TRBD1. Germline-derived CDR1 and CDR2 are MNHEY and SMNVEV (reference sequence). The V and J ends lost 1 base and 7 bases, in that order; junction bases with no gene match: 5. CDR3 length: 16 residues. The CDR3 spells CASSLFGTGGSNEQFF. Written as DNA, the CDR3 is TGTGCCAGCAGTTTATTCGGGACAGGGGGCTCAAATGAGCAGTTCTTC.

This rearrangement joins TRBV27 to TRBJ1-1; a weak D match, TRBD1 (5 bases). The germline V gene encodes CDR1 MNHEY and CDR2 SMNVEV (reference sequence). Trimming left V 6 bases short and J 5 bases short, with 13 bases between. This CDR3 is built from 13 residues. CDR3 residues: CASRLGVWTEAFF. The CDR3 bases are TGTGCCAGCAGGCTAGGGGTATGGACTGAAGCTTTCTTT.

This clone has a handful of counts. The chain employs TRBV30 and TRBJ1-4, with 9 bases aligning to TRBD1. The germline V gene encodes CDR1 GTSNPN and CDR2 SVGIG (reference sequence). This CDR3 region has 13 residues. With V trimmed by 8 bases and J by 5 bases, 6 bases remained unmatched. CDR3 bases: TGTGCCGGACCGGGACAGGGCAATGAAAAACTGTTTTTT. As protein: CAGPGQGNEKLFF.

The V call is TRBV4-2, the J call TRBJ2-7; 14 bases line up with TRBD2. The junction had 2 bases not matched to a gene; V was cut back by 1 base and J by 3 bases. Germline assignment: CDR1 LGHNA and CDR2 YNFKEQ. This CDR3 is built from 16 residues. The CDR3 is CASSQGLAGGYYEQYF. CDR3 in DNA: TGTGCCAGCAGCCAAGGACTAGCGGGGGGGTACTACGAGCAGTACTTC.

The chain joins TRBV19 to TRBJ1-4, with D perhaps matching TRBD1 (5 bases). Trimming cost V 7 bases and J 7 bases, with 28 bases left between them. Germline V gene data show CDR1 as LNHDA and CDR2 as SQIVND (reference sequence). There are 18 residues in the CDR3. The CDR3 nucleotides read TGTGCCAGTACCATTCGGGGATTGGACGGTACCGGGGGTGAAAAACTGTTTTTT. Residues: CASTIRGLDGTGGEKLFF. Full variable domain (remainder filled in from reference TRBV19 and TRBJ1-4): DGGITQSPKYLFRKEGQNVTLSCEQNLNHDAMYWYRQDPGQGLRLIYYSQIVNDFQKGDIAEGYSVSREKKESFPLTVTSAQKNPTAFYLCASTIRGLDGTGGEKLFFGSGTQLSVL.

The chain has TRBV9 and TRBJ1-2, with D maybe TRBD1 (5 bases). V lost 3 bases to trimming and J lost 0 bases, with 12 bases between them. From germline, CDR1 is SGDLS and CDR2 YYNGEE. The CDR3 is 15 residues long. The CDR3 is CASSAQDEANYGYTF. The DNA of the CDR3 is TGTGCCAGCAGCGCACAGGACGAAGCTAACTATGGCTACACCTTC.

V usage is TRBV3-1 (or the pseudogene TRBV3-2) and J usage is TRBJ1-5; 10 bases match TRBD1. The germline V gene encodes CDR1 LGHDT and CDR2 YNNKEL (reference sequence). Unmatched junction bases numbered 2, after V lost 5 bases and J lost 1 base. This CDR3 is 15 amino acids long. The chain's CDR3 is CASSAGQGSNQPQHF. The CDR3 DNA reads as TGTGCCAGCAGCGCGGGACAGGGGAGCAATCAGCCCCAGCATTTT.

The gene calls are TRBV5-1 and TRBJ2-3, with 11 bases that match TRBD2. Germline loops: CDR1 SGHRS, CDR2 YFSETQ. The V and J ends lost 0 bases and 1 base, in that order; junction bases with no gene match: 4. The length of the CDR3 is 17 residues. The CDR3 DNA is TGCGCCAGCAGCTTGGCACTAGCGGGGGCGGGCACAGATACGCAGTATTTT. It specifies CASSLALAGAGTDTQYF.

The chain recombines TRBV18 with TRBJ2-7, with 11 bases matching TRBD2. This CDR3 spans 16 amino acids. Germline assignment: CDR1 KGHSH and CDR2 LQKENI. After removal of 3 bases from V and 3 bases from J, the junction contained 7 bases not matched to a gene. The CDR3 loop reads CASSPLAGGDGYEQYF. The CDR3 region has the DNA TGTGCCAGCTCACCCTTAGCGGGAGGGGACGGCTACGAGCAGTACTTC.

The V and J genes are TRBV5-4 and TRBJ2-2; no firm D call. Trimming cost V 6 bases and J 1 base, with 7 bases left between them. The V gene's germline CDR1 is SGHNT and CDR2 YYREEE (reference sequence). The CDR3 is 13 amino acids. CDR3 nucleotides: TGTGCCAGCATATCCGGGAACACCGGGGAGCTGTTTTTT. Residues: CASISGNTGELFF.

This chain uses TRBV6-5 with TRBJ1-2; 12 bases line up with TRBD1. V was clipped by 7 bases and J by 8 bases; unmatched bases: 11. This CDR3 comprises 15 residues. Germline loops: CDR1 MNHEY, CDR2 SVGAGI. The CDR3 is CASIRPGQGARGYTF. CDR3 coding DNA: TGTGCCAGCATCCGACCGGGACAGGGGGCGAGGGGCTACACCTTC.

The CDR3 DNA reads as TGTGCCAGCAGCCCGTCGAGCTTAAATCAGCCCCAGCATTTT. Translating it yields CASSPSSLNQPQHF. The rearrangement uses TRBV27 and TRBJ1-5; no definite D call. This CDR3 has 14 amino acids. From germline, CDR1 is MNHEY and CDR2 SMNVEV (reference sequence). With 6 bases removed from V and 4 bases from J, the gap between germline ends came to 13 bases.

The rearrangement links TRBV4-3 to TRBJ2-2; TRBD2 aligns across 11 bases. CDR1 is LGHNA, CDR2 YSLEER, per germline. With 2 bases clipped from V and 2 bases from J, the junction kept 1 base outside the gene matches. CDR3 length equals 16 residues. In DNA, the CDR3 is TGCGCCAGCAGCCAAACTAGCGGGAGTAACACCGGGGAGCTGTTTTTT. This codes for CASSQTSGSNTGELFF.

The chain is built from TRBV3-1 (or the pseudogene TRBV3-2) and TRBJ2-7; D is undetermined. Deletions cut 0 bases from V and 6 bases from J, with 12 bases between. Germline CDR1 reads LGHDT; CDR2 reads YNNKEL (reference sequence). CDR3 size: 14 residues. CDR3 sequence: CASSQDVGPGEQYF. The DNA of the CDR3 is TGTGCCAGCAGCCAAGATGTGGGTCCGGGCGAGCAGTACTTC.